Listed below are T cell receptor beta chains from one sample, sequenced in a study of blood T cell repertoires in COVID-19. TCRdb's table, derived via immunoSEQ multiplex PCR, lists solely in-frame clones and lacks some. The sample carries roughly 140,000 clones, around 84% recorded once. Specimen: peripheral blood. Receptors were obtained from a human donor in a cohort sampled during active COVID-19. CDR3s include the opening cysteine and the closing phenylalanine or tryptophan. The D gene is left open where the match is weak. Clone size, where shown, is once, few, many, or a class for clones that have expanded.

D | J | size | V | DNA | CDR3
- | TRBJ2-3 | - | TRBV6-1 | TGTGCCAGCAGTGATTTTGGGGCTAGCACAGATACGCAGTATTTT | CASSDFGASTDTQYF
- | TRBJ2-2 | - | TRBV12-3/TRBV12-4 | TGTGCCAGCAGTTTAGTCTGGGGGCAAGGGCTGTTTTTT | CASSLVWGQGLFF
- | TRBJ1-4 | - | TRBV10-3 | TGTGCCATCAGTGACCCGACCAGGGGTGAAAAACTGTTTTTT | CAISDPTRGEKLFF
TRBD1 | TRBJ1-2 | - | TRBV5-1 | TGCGCCAGCAGCCTCGCGGCGGACAGGGGAGGGGGCTACACCTTC | CASSLAADRGGGYTF
TRBD1 | TRBJ1-3 | - | TRBV15 | TGTGCCACCAGAAGCGACAGGGCGGATGGAAACACCATATATTTT | CATRSDRADGNTIYF
- | TRBJ1-2 | - | TRBV3-1/TRBV3-2 | TGTGCCAGCAGCCAAGAAAGTAGCGGGGGCTACACCTTC | CASSQESSGGYTF
TRBD1 | TRBJ1-6 | - | TRBV6-1 | TGTGCCAGCAGTGAAGCGGGACAGGGGAACTCACCCCTCCACTTT | CASSEAGQGNSPLHF
TRBD1 | TRBJ1-4 | - | TRBV4-3 | TGCGCCAGCAGCCAGGGACAGGGAGACTTTAATGAAAAACTGTTTTTT | CASSQGQGDFNEKLFF
TRBD1 | TRBJ1-1 | - | TRBV5-5 | TGTGCCAGCAGAATTGCTGGACAGGGTAACACTGAAGCTTTCTTT | CASRIAGQGNTEAFF
- | TRBJ1-3 | - | TRBV11-3 | TGTGCCAGCAGCATCACTGGAAACACCATATATTTT | CASSITGNTIYF
TRBD1 | TRBJ1-2 | - | TRBV7-2 | TGTGCCAGCAGCCCGGGACAGGGGATTGGCTACACCTTC | CASSPGQGIGYTF
TRBD1 | TRBJ2-7 | - | TRBV9 | TGTGCCAGCAGCGGGACAGGGGCGGTCGAGCAGTACTTC | CASSGTGAVEQYF
TRBD1 | TRBJ2-4 | - | TRBV19 | TGTGCCAGTACTAGCACCGGACAGGGGGCCTCCTTAGCCAAAAACATTCAGTACTTC | CASTSTGQGASLAKNIQYF
TRBD2 | TRBJ2-2 | - | TRBV4-1 | TGCGCCAGCAGCCCCGCGGCTCAGGGAGGGACCGGGGAGCTGTTTTTT | CASSPAAQGGTGELFF
- | TRBJ1-4 | - | TRBV6-5 | TGTGCCAGCAGTTCAACCGCCATATGGGGCGAAAAACTGTTTTTT | CASSSTAIWGEKLFF
TRBD2 | TRBJ2-2 | - | TRBV27 | TGTGCCAGCTCTTTAAAGAGCGGGGGGCCCGGGGAGCTGTTTTTT | CASSLKSGGPGELFF
TRBD1 | TRBJ1-4 | - | TRBV7-2 | TGTGCCAGCACCCGGGACAGGGGTAATGAAAAACTGTTTTTT | CASTRDRGNEKLFF
- | TRBJ1-2 | once | TRBV11-3 | TGTGCCAGCAGTCCCTCTCTCACAGGGAGCCACACCTTC | CASSPSLTGSHTF
TRBD1 | TRBJ1-4 | - | TRBV28 | TGTGCCAGCAGTTTAGGACAGGGTAATGAAAAACTGTTTTTT | CASSLGQGNEKLFF
- | TRBJ1-2 | once | TRBV18 | TGTGCCAGCTCACCAGGGAGAGATGGCTACACCTTC | CASSPGRDGYTF
- | TRBJ2-7 | - | TRBV5-1 | TGCGCCAGCAGCTTGGCCATCGGGGCCTACGAGCAGTACTTC | CASSLAIGAYEQYF
- | TRBJ1-1 | - | TRBV5-4 | TGTGCCAGCACACCGATACAGGGAGAAACTGAAGCTTTCTTT | CASTPIQGETEAFF
- | TRBJ2-5 | - | TRBV21-1 | TGTGCCAGCAGCAGTAGAGGGGGATACGAGACCCAGTACTTC | CASSSRGGYETQYF
- | TRBJ1-6 | - | TRBV7-6 | TGTGCCAGCAGCTTAGGTGGGCGTAAAAATTCACCCCTCCACTTT | CASSLGGRKNSPLHF
TRBD2 | TRBJ2-1 | - | TRBV15 | TGTGCCACCAGCAGGGGGACTAGCGGGGGCCATGAGCAGTTCTTC | CATSRGTSGGHEQFF
- | TRBJ2-7 | - | TRBV28 | TGTGCCAGCAGTCCCGCAGGGACAACGATGGGCGAGCAGTACTTC | CASSPAGTTMGEQYF
TRBD1 | TRBJ1-4 | - | TRBV28 | TGTGCCAGCAGTCCAGGGGGCGGGGAAAAACTGTTTTTT | CASSPGGGEKLFF
- | TRBJ1-2 | - | TRBV19 | TGTGCCAGTAGTACTGGAGGGCTGACGGACTATGGCTACACCTTC | CASSTGGLTDYGYTF
TRBD1 | TRBJ1-6 | once | TRBV6-1 | TGTGCCAGCAGTGACCGACAGGGCCCAACCTATAATTCACCCCTCCACTTT | CASSDRQGPTYNSPLHF
- | TRBJ1-3 | - | TRBV19 | TGTGCCAGTAGATCCCCGGGGGGGGAGGCAGGAAACACCATATATTTT | CASRSPGGEAGNTIYF
- | TRBJ2-7 | - | TRBV19 | TGTGCCAGTAGTATCGGCAGGGGCTACGAGCAGTACTTC | CASSIGRGYEQYF
- | TRBJ2-2 | - | TRBV7-9 | TGTGCCGTTCAGAACACCGGGGAGCTGTTTTTT | CAVQNTGELFF
TRBD1 | TRBJ1-2 | - | TRBV4-1 | TGCGCCAGCAGCCAAGAGGTACAGGGGGGTAACTATGGCTACACCTTC | CASSQEVQGGNYGYTF
- | TRBJ2-7 | - | TRBV11-3 | TGTGCCAGCAGCTCACTCACCGGGACACAGACCTACGAGCAGTACTTC | CASSSLTGTQTYEQYF
- | TRBJ2-7 | - | TRBV5-1 | TGCGCCAGCAGCTTGGAGCGAGGGGGCTCCTACGAGCAGTACTTC | CASSLERGGSYEQYF
- | TRBJ2-1 | - | TRBV3-1/TRBV3-2 | TGTGCCAGCAGCCACGCTAGCGTTCATGAGCAGTTCTTC | CASSHASVHEQFF
TRBD2 | TRBJ2-1 | - | TRBV6-5 | TGTGCCAGCACCGGGACTAGCGGGGGCCAAAATGAGCAGTTCTTC | CASTGTSGGQNEQFF
- | TRBJ1-2 | - | TRBV19 | TGTGCCAGTTTGGGGGCTTTCAACTATGGCTACACCTTC | CASLGAFNYGYTF
TRBD1 | TRBJ2-5 | - | TRBV30 | TGTGCCCGGAGGGGGACAGGGGCGATTCAAGAGACCCAGTACTTC | CARRGTGAIQETQYF
- | TRBJ2-3 | - | TRBV28 | TGTGCCAGCAGTGGGGACACAAGAGCAGATACGCAGTATTTT | CASSGDTRADTQYF
- | TRBJ1-3 | once | TRBV6-1 | TGTGCCAGCAGTGAAGCGCTCAGGGGCCCTGGAAACACCATATATTTT | CASSEALRGPGNTIYF
- | TRBJ2-1 | - | TRBV5-1 | TGCGCCAGCAGCTTGGTGCCGGGGGATGAGCAGTTCTTC | CASSLVPGDEQFF
TRBD2 | TRBJ2-1 | - | TRBV19 | TGTGCCAGTAGTATTGGCGGGGGGGACAATGAGCAGTTCTTC | CASSIGGGDNEQFF
- | TRBJ2-2 | - | TRBV5-6 | TGTGCCAGCAGCTTGCCGGGGACTACCGGGGAGCTGTTTTTT | CASSLPGTTGELFF
- | TRBJ1-1 | - | TRBV11-3 | TGTGCCAGCAGCTCATACAGGGCGCCCGACACTGAAGCTTTCTTT | CASSSYRAPDTEAFF
- | TRBJ1-1 | - | TRBV18 | TGTGCCAGCTCACCATCCATACTAATTACTGAAGCTTTCTTT | CASSPSILITEAFF
- | TRBJ1-6 | - | TRBV2 | TGTGCCAGCAAACTGCCGGTTTACTATAATTCACCCCTCCACTTT | CASKLPVYYNSPLHF
- | TRBJ1-5 | - | TRBV4-1 | TGCGCCAGCAGCTTCTCAGGGATTAGCAATCAGCCCCAGCATTTT | CASSFSGISNQPQHF
TRBD1 | TRBJ1-4 | - | TRBV10-2 | TGCGCCAGCAGGTCCACTCAGGGGGGTTCAAATGAAAAACTGTTTTTT | CASRSTQGGSNEKLFF
TRBD1 | TRBJ1-5 | - | TRBV19 | TGTGCCGTCGCTCACCCAGGGGGCCCGGAGGGCAATCAGCCCCAGCATTTT | CAVAHPGGPEGNQPQHF
- | TRBJ1-2 | - | TRBV3-1/TRBV3-2 | TGTGCCAGCAGCCACTCTCGGGACTATGGCTACACCTTC | CASSHSRDYGYTF
- | TRBJ1-4 | - | TRBV11-2 | TGTGCCAGCAGCACCCACAGGGATTTGGAAAAACTGTTTTTT | CASSTHRDLEKLFF
- | TRBJ2-7 | - | TRBV7-6 | TGTGCCAGCAGCTTGGGGGCAGCAGGGATCCACGAGCAGTACTTC | CASSLGAAGIHEQYF